This TCR beta chain was profiled in a study of T cells in Graves' hyperthyroidism and ophthalmopathy. Findings and limits, study-wide: Most clonotypes expanded in thyroid above 0.001 were likewise present in blood.

This CDR3 region has 16 residues. Germline V CDR1 and CDR2: SGHAT, FQNNGV. Trimming left V 0 bases short and J 8 bases short, with 17 bases between. TCR beta CDR3 regions were amplified from RNA. In the first-round RT-PCR of the TCR CDR3, the HTBI primer set was used. Each CDR3 protein gets one entry after TCRdb re-called the multiplex PCR reads with MiXCR. The table has 500,000 or so distinct CDR3 sequences, around 15% seen once. This clonotype has a handful of counts. No antigen is known for it. This clonotype was obtained from a woman aged 25 to 45 with Graves' ophthalmopathy. The chain has TRBV11-2 and TRBJ2-1; tentatively, D is TRBD1 (6 bases). The sample consisted of blood. The CDR3 sequence is CASSLEVIRGSDEQFF. Here the CDR3 DNA reads TGTGCCAGCAGCTTAGAGGTCATCAGGGGAAGTGATGAGCAGTTCTTC.